This entry describes one T cell receptor beta chain. Its antigen is not known. This record comes from a study of T cell responses to AZD1222 COVID-19 vaccine. Germline CDR1 reads SGHRS; CDR2 reads YFSETQ. This CDR3 is built from 16 residues. The V gene end was trimmed by 2 bases and the J gene end by 5 bases; junction bases not matched to a gene: 5. Profiled with immunoSEQ multiplex PCR; TCRdb holds only in-frame clones, not every one. The sample carries a few hundred thousand clones, just over 90% recorded once. Study-level points and caveats: Reports indicate that nearly half of spike-specific TCRs are directed at unmutated variant regions. AZD1222 recipients seropositive at baseline numbered only 5 to 7. It should be noted that donors were predominantly white British and more often female, and clonal diversity was possibly underestimated. Vaccine-associated CD4 TCRs spanned spike, dominant at 160-218 and 743-854.

The chain carries TRBV5-1 and TRBJ2-3, with 13 bases matching TRBD2. The source material was peripheral blood, sampled on day 0 of AZD1222 vaccination. This TCR was sampled from an adult in good health. Here the CDR3 reads CASSFGLAGVGDTQYF. In nucleotides, the CDR3 is TGCGCCAGCAGCTTCGGACTAGCGGGGGTTGGAGATACGCAGTATTTT.